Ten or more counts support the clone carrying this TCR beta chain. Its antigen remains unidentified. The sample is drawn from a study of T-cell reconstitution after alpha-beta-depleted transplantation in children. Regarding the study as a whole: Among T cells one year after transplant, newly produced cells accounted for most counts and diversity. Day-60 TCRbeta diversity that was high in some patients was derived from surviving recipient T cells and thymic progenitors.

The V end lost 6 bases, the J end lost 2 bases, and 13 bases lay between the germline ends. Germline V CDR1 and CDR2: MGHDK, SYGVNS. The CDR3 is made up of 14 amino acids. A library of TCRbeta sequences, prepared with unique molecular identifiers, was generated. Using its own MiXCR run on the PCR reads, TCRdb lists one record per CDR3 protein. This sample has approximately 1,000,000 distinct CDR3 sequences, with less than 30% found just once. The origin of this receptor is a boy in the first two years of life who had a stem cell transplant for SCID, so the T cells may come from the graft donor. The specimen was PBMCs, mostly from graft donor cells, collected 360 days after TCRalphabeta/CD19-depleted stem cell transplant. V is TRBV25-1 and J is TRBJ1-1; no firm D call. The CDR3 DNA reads TGTGCCAGCAGCTCTCGGGGATATAACACTGAAGCTTTCTTT. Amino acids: CASSSRGYNTEAFF. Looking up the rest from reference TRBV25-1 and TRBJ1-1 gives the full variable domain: EADIYQTPRYLVIGTGKKITLECSQTMGHDKMYWYQQDPGMELHLIHYSYGVNSTEKGDLSSESTVSRIRTEHFPLTLESARPSHTSQYLCASSSRGYNTEAFFGQGTRLTVV.